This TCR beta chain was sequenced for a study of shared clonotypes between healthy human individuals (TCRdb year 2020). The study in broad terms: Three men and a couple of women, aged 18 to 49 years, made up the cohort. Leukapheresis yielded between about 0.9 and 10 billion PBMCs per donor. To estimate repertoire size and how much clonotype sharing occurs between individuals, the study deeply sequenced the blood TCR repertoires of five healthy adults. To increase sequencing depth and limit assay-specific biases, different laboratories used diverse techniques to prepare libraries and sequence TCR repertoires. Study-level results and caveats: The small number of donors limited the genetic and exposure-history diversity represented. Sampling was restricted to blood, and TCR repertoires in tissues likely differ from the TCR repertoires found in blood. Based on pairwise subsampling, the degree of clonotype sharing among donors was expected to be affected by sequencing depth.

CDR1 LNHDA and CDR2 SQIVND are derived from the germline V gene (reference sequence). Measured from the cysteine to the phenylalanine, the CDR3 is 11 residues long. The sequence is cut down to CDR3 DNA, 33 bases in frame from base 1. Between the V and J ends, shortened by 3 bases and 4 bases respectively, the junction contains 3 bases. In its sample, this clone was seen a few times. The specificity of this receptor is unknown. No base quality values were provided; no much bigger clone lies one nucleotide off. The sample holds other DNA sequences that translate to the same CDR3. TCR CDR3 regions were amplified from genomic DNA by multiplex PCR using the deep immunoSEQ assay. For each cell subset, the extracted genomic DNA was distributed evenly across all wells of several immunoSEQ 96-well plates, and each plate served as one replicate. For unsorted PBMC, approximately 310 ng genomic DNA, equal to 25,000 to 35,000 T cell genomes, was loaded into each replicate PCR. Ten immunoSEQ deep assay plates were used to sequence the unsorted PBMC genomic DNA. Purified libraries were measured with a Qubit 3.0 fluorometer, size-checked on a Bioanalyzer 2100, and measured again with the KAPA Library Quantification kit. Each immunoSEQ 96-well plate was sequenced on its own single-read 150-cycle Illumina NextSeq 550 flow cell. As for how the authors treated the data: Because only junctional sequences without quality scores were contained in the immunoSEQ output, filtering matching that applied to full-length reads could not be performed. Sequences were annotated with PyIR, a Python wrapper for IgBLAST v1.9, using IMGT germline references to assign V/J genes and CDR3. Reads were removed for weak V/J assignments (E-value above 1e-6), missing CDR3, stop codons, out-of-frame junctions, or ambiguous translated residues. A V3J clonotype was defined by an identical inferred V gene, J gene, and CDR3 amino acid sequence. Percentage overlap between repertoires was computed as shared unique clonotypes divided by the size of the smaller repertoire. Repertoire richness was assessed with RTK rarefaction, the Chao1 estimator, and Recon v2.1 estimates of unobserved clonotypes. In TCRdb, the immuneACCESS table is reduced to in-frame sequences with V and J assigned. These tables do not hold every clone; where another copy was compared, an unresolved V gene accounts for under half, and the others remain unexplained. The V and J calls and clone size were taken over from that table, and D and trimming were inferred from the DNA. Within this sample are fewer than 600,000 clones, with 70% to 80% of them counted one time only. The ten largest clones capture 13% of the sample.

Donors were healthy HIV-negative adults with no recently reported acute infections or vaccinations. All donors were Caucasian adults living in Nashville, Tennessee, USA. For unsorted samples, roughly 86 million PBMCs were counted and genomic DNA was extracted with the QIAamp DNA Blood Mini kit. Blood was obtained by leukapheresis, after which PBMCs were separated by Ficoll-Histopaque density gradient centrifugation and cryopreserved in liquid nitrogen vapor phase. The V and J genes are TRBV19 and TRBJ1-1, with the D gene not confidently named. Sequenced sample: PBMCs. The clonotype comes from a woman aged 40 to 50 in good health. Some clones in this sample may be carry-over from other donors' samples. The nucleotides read TGTGCCAGTAGTATGGGCACTGAAGCTTTCTTT. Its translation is CASSMGTEAFF.